Described below is a single T cell receptor beta chain sequence and its context. Method: immunoSEQ multiplex PCR; TCRdb's copy keeps in-frame clones and lacks some. The table has about 75,000 clones, approximately 83% seen once. In germline, CDR1 is SGHAT, CDR2 FQDESV (reference sequence). The V and J ends lost 5 bases and 4 bases, in that order; junction bases with no gene match: 7. The CDR3 extends over 16 amino acids. No culture step preceded sequencing of the ex vivo isolated memory T cells. This specimen belongs to a study of CD4 T cell repertoires in COVID-19. Study summary: Other coronavirus spike proteins restimulated relabeled CFSE-low cells expanded with IL-2 for 10 days.

The source material was CD4+ T cells from peripheral blood, sampled after recovery from COVID-19. The genes are TRBV11-1 and TRBJ2-1, with TRBD2 matching 11 bases. The TCR sequence derives from a human donor who had COVID-19. The CDR3 nucleotides read TGTGCCAGCAGCAGCCCTCTAGCGGGGGGTTACAATGAGCAGTTCTTC. Translating it yields CASSSPLAGGYNEQFF.